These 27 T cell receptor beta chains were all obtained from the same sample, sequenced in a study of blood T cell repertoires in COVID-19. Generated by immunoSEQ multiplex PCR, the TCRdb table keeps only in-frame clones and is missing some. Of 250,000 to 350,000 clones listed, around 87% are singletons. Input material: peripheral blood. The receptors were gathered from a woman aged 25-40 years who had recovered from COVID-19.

CDR3 DNA sequence: TGTGCCAGCAGCGTCAACTATGGCTACACCTTC. This translates into CASSVNYGYTF. This chain uses TRBV2 with TRBJ1-2, with D unresolved. V gave up 6 bases and J gave up 2 bases, with 4 bases separating them. The CDR3 is 11 residues long. The germline V gene has CDR1 SNHLY and CDR2 FYNNEI. Looking up the rest from reference TRBV2 and TRBJ1-2 gives the full variable domain: EPEVTQTPSHQVTQMGQEVILRCVPISNHLYFYWYRQILGQKVEFLVSFYNNEISEKSEIFDDQFSVERPDGSNFTLKIRSTKLEDSAMYFCASSVNYGYTFGSGTRLTVV.

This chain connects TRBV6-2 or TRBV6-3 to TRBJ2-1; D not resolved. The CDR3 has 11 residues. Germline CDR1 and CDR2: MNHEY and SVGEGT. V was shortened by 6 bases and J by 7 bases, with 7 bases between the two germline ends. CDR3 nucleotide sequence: TGTGCCAGCAGCCGTGAGAATGAGCAGTTCTTC. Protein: CASSRENEQFF.

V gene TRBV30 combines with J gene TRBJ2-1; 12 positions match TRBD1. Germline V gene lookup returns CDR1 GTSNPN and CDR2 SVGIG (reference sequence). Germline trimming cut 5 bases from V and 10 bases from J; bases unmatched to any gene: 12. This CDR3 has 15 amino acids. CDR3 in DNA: TGTGCCTGGGACCCCGGGACAGGGGGCTCCTGGGAGCAGTTCTTC. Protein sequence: CAWDPGTGGSWEQFF.

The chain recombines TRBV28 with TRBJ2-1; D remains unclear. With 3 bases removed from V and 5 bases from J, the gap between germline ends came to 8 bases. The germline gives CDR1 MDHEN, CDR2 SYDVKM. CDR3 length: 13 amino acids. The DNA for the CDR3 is TGTGCCAGCAGTTTGGCCTTCAACAATGAGCAGTTCTTC. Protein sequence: CASSLAFNNEQFF. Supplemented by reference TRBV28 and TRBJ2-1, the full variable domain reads DVKVTQSSRYLVKRTGEKVFLECVQDMDHENMFWYRQDPGLGLRLIYFSYDVKMKEKGDIPEGYSVSREKKERFSLILESASTNQTSMYLCASSLAFNNEQFFGPGTRLTVL.

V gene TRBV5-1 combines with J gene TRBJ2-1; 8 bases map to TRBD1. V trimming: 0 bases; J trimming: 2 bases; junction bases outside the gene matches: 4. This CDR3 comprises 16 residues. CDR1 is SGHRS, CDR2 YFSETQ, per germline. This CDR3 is CASSLEGQATYNEQFF. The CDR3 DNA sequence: TGCGCCAGCAGCTTGGAGGGACAGGCGACCTACAATGAGCAGTTCTTC.

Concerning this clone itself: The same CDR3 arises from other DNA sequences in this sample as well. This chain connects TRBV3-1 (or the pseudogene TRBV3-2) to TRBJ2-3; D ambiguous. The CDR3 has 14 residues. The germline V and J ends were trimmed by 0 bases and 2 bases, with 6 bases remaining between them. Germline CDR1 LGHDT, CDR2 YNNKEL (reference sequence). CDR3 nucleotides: TGTGCCAGCAGCCAAGATCTCTCCACAGATACGCAGTATTTT. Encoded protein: CASSQDLSTDTQYF.

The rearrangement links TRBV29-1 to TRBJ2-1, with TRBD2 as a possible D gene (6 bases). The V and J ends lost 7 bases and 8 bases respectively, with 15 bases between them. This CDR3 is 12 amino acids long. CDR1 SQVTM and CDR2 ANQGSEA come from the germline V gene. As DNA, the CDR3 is TGCAGCGCGACTTGGGGAGGCGATGAGCAGTTCTTC. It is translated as CSATWGGDEQFF.

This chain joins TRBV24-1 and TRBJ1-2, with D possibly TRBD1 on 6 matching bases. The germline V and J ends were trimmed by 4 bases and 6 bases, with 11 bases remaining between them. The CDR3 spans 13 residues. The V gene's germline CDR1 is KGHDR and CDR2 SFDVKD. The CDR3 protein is CATSDTGKDGYTF. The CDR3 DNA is TGTGCCACCAGTGACACAGGGAAAGATGGCTACACCTTC.

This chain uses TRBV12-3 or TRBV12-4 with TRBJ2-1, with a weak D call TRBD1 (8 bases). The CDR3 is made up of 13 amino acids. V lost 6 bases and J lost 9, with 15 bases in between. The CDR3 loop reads CASRQGGAIEQFF. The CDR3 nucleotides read TGTGCCAGCAGACAGGGGGGGGCAATTGAGCAGTTCTTC.

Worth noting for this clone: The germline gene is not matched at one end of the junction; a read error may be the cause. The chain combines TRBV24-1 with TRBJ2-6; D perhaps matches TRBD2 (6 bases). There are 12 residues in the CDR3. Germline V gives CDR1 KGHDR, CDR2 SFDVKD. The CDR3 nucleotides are TGTGCCACCAGTGGCGGGGTCAACGTCCTGACTTTC. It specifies CATSGGVNVLTF.

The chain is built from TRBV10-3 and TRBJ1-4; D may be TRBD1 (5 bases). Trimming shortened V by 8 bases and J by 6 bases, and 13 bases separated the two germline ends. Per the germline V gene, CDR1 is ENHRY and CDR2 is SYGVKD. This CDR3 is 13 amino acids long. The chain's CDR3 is CAIGGGGDEKLFF. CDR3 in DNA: TGTGCCATCGGGGGGGGAGGCGATGAAAAACTGTTTTTT.

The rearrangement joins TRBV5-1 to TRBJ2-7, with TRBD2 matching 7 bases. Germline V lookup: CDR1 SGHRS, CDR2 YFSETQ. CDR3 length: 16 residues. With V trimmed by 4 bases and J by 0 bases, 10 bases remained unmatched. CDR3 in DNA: TGCGCCAGCAGCCCGCGGGCGGGGGACCTCTCCTACGAGCAGTACTTC. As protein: CASSPRAGDLSYEQYF.

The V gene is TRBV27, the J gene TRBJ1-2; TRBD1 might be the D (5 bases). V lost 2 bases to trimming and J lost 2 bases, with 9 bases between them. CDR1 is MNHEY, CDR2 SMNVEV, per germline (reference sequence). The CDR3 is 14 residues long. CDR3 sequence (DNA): TGTGCCAGCAGTTTAAGGGGCGAGAACTATGGCTACACCTTC. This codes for CASSLRGENYGYTF.

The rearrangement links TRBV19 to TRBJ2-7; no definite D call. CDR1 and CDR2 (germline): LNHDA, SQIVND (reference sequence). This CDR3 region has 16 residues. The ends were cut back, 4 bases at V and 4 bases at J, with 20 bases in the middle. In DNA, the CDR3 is TGTGCCAGTAGTACCCTCACTCCTAATCGGTGGTACGAGCAGTACTTC. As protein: CASSTLTPNRWYEQYF.

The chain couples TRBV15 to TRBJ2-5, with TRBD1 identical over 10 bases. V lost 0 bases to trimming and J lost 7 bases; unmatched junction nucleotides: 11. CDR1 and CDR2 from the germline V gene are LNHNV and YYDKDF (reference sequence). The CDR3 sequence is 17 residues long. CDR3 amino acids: CATSREHPGQGTGTQYF. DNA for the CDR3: TGTGCCACCAGCAGAGAACACCCGGGACAGGGGACGGGGACCCAGTACTTC.

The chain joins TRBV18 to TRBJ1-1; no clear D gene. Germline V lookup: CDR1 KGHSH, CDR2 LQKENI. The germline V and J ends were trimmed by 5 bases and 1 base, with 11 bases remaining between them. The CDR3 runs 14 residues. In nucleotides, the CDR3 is TGTGCCAGCTCAAGTGGGCCCTGGAACACTGAAGCTTTCTTT. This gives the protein CASSSGPWNTEAFF.

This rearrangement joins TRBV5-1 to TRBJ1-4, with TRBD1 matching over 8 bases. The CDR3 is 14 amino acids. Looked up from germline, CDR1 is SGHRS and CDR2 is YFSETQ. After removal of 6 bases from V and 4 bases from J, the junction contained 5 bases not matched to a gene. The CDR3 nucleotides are TGCGCCAGCAAAACCGGACAGGGTAATGAAAAACTGTTTTTT. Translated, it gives CASKTGQGNEKLFF.

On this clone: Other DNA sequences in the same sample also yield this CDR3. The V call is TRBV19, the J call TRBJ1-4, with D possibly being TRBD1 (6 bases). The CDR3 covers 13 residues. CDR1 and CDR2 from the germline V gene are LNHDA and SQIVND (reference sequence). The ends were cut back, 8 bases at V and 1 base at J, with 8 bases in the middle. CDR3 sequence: CASETGTNEKLFF. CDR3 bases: TGTGCCAGTGAGACAGGAACTAATGAAAAACTGTTTTTT.

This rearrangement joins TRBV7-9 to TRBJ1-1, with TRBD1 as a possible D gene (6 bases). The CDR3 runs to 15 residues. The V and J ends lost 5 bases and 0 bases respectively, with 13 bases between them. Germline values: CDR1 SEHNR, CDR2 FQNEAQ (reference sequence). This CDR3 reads CASSGGGGMNTEAFF. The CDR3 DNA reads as TGTGCCAGCAGCGGGGGAGGGGGGATGAACACTGAAGCTTTCTTT.

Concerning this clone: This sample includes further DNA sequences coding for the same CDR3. The CDR3 nucleotides are TGTGCCAGCAGGACGGGAAGCTCCTATAATTCACCCCTCCACTTT. Amino acid sequence: CASRTGSSYNSPLHF. This sequence joins TRBV27 and TRBJ1-6; no reliable D call. This CDR3 is 15 amino acids long. With 6 bases removed from V and 0 bases from J, the gap between germline ends came to 9 bases. Looked up from germline, CDR1 is MNHEY and CDR2 is SMNVEV (reference sequence).

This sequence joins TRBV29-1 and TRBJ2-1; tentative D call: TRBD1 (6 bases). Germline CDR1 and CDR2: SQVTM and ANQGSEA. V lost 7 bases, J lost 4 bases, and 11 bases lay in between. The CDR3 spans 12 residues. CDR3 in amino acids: CSGRTAYNEQFF. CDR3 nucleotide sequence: TGCAGCGGAAGGACAGCTTACAATGAGCAGTTCTTC.

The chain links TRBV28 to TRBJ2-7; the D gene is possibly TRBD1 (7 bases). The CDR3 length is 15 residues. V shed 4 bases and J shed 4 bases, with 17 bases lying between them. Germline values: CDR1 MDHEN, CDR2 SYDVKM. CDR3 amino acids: CASSSPQQGRYEQYF. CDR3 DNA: TGTGCCAGCAGTTCCCCTCAACAGGGGAGGTACGAGCAGTACTTC. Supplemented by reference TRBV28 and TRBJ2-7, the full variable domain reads DVKVTQSSRYLVKRTGEKVFLECVQDMDHENMFWYRQDPGLGLRLIYFSYDVKMKEKGDIPEGYSVSREKKERFSLILESASTNQTSMYLCASSSPQQGRYEQYFGPGTRLTVT.

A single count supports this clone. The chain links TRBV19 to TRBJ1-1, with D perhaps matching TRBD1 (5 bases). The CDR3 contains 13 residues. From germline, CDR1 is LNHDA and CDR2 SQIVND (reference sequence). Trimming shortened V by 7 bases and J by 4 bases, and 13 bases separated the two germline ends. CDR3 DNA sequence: TGTGCCAGTATGACGGGAGGGACCACTGAAGCTTTCTTT. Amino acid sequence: CASMTGGTTEAFF.

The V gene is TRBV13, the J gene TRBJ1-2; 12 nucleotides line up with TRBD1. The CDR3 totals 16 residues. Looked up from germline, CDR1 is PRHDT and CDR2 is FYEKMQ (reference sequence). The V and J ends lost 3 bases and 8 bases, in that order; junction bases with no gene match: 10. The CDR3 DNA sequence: TGTGCCAGCAGCTTTGGGGGACAGGGGGCGATGAAGGGCTACACCTTC. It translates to CASSFGGQGAMKGYTF.

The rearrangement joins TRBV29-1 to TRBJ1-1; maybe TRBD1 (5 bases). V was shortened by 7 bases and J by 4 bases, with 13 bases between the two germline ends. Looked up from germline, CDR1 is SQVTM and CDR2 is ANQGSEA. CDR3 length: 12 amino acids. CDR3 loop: CSGGGEGTEAFF. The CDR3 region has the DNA TGCAGCGGGGGAGGGGAGGGCACTGAAGCTTTCTTT.

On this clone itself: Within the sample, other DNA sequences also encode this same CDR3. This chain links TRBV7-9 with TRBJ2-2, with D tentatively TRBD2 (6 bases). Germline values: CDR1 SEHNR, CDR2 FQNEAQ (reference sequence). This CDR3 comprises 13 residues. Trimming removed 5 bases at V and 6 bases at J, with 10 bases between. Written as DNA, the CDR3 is TGTGCCAGCAGCCCAGGACTATCCGGGGAGCTGTTTTTT. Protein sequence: CASSPGLSGELFF.

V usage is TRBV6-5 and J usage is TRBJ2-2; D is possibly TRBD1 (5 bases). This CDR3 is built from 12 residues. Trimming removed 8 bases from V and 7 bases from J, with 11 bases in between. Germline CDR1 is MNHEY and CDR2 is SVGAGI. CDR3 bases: TGTGCCAGCTACAGGATCCACGGGGAGCTGTTTTTT. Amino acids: CASYRIHGELFF.